The present T cell receptor beta chain was sequenced within a study of CD8+ T cells in alopecia areata. Described treatment: oral pan-JAK inhibitor, 5-10 mg twice daily. The V end was cut by 2 bases, the J end by 3 bases, with 7 bases between. The CDR3 runs to 13 residues. Germline V gene lookup returns CDR1 SGHTA and CDR2 FQGNSA. Isolated RNA was reverse transcribed into cDNA used as the sequencing template. Sequencing was performed with immunoSEQ multiplex PCR; in TCRdb, only in-frame clones are kept and a portion is missing. The data hold hundreds of thousands of clones, with 60% observed a single time.

Specimen: CD4+ T cells sorted from blood, collected around week 54, from a patient treated with tofacitinib. The genes are TRBV7-2 and TRBJ1-1; D is unresolved. This receptor was taken from a human donor with alopecia areata. The DNA for the CDR3 is TGTGCCAGCAGCTTAAATCCGGACACTGAAGCTTTCTTT. This encodes CASSLNPDTEAFF. Full variable domain (outside the CDR3, taken from reference TRBV7-2 and TRBJ1-1): GAGVSQSPSNKVTEKGKDVELRCDPISGHTALYWYRQSLGQGLEFLIYFQGNSAPDKSGLPSDRFSAERTGGSVSTLTIQRTQQEDSAVYLCASSLNPDTEAFFGQGTRLTVV.